This T cell receptor (beta chain) comes out of a study of blood T cell repertoires in COVID-19. Study-wide context: The United States, Italy and Spain provided the acute and convalescent COVID-19 samples. T cells, B-cell-depleted T cells, or PBMCs supplied cDNA or gDNA.

CDR3 size: 16 residues. J gave up 0 bases and V 4 bases, and 8 bases lay outside the gene matches. In germline, CDR1 is ENHRY, CDR2 SYGVKD. Seattle participants joined during active infection and were tracked over time. Generated by immunoSEQ multiplex PCR, the TCRdb table keeps only in-frame clones and is missing some. The sample gives 300,000 to 400,000 clones, about 90% of which show up once; about 6.3% is in the top ten. The chain uses TRBV10-3 and TRBJ1-1, with 7 bases fitting TRBD1. This clonotype originated in a woman between 45 and 60 years old with COVID-19, enrolled during active disease. The sequenced material came from peripheral blood. The CDR3 sequence: CAISGGTVALNTEAFF. CDR3 sequence (DNA): TGTGCCATCAGTGGGGGGACAGTTGCATTGAACACTGAAGCTTTCTTT.